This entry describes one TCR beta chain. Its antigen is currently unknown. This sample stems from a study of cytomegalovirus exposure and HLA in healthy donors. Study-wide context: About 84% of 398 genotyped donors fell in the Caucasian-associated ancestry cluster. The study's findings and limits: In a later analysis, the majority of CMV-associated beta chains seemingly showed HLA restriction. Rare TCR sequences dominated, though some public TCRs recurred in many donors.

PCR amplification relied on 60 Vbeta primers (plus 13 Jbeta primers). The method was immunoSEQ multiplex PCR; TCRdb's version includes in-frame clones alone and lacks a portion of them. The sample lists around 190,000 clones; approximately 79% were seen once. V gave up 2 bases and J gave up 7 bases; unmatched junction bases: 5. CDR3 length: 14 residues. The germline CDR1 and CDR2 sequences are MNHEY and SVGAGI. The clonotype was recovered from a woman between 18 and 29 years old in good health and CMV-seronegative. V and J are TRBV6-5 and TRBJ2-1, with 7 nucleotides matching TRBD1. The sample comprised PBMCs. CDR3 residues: CASSYPGTANEQFF. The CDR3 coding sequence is TGTGCCAGCAGTTACCCTGGGACAGCTAATGAGCAGTTCTTC.